The clone carrying this T cell receptor beta chain qualifies as large. Its target is unknown. This sample is drawn from a study of T cells in localized non-small cell lung cancer. TCRdb's table, derived via immunoSEQ multiplex PCR, lists solely in-frame clones and lacks some. The sample carries about 1,500 clones, 30% to 45% recorded once. Study-wide results and caveats: Paired adjacent lung recovered a median roughly 56 of the top 100 tumor clones. Of the tissues analyzed, uninvolved adjacent lung showed maximal T cell clonality, greater than tumor.

The sequence came from a female donor at least 60 years old with stage II lung adenocarcinoma. The sequences come from lung tumor tissue, collected before any cancer treatment.

Written as DNA, the CDR3 is TGTGCCAGCAGCTTAAGGGGTTCGGGGCTTAAACGAGGATCTGGAAACACCATATATTTT. It specifies CASSLRGSGLKRGSGNTIYF. The gene calls are TRBV11-3 and TRBJ1-3, with D perhaps TRBD1 (5 bases). With 2 bases removed from V and 1 base from J, the gap between germline ends came to 24 bases. Germline V CDR1 and CDR2: SGHNT, YENEEA. The CDR3 loop spans 20 amino acids.